A selection of T cell receptor beta chains follows, all from one sample in a study of OX40 agonist ivuxolimab in advanced cancers. Profiling relied on immunoSEQ multiplex PCR, and the TCRdb table lists in-frame clones only, not all of them. The sample consists of around 150,000 clones, around 93% of them appearing once. The material sequenced was CD4+ or CD8+ T cells sorted from blood, taken in a trial of the OX40 agonist ivuxolimab. The receptor source for this set is an adult with an advanced solid tumor such as melanoma, head and neck, liver or kidney cancer. Each CDR3 is given with its conserved first and last residue. D genes are given only for firm matches. Only part of the rows carry a size: once, few, many, or a class if the clone is expanded.

d_call	v_call	clone_size	j_call	cdr3_aa	cdr3_nt
-	TRBV7-2	-	TRBJ1-3	CASSLVRASGNTIYF	TGTGCCAGCAGCTTAGTAAGGGCCTCTGGAAACACCATATATTTT
-	TRBV19	-	TRBJ2-3	CASSIFERTDTQYF	TGTGCCAGTTCTATCTTCGAGCGTACAGATACGCAGTATTTT
-	TRBV19	-	TRBJ1-1	CASIPPGSPEAFF	TGTGCCAGTATTCCTCCCGGATCCCCTGAAGCTTTCTTT
TRBD1	TRBV29-1	-	TRBJ2-5	CSVDRDRGRETQYF	TGCAGCGTTGATCGGGACAGGGGGCGAGAGACCCAGTACTTC
TRBD1	TRBV11-2	-	TRBJ1-6	CASSLVPRGQGNSPLHF	TGTGCCAGCAGCTTAGTACCCCGGGGACAGGGGAATTCACCCCTCCACTTT
-	TRBV7-9	-	TRBJ2-3	CASTRGRAGLTDTQYF	TGTGCCAGCACCCGAGGTAGGGCAGGCCTCACAGATACGCAGTATTTT
-	TRBV12-5	-	TRBJ1-1	CASGLGQNTEAFF	TGTGCTAGTGGTTTGGGACAGAACACTGAAGCTTTCTTT
-	TRBV9	-	TRBJ2-3	CASSVAPGPDTQYF	TGTGCCAGCAGCGTAGCCCCGGGTCCAGATACGCAGTATTTT
-	TRBV6-5	once	TRBJ1-2	CASKTQTNYGYTF	TGTGCCAGCAAGACACAGACTAACTATGGCTACACCTTC
-	TRBV9	-	TRBJ2-1	CASSVESGPNNEQFF	TGTGCCAGCAGCGTAGAATCGGGGCCTAACAATGAGCAGTTCTTC
-	TRBV7-9	-	TRBJ1-2	CASGGRLSYGYTF	TGTGCCAGCGGGGGACGATTAAGCTATGGCTACACCTTC
TRBD2	TRBV5-4	-	TRBJ2-1	CASSLELAANNEQFF	TGTGCCAGCAGCTTAGAACTAGCGGCCAACAATGAGCAGTTCTTC
-	TRBV6-6	-	TRBJ2-7	CASSSDRYEQYF	TGTGCCAGCAGCTCAGACAGATACGAGCAGTACTTC
-	TRBV19	-	TRBJ2-1	CASSTSLGSYNEQFF	TGTGCCAGTAGTACCAGCCTTGGGTCCTACAATGAGCAGTTCTTC
-	TRBV7-2	-	TRBJ1-1	CASSQRGDWSEAFF	TGTGCCAGCAGCCAGAGGGGGGACTGGAGTGAAGCTTTCTTT
-	TRBV19	-	TRBJ2-2	CASRLVGAGELFF	TGTGCCAGTCGACTAGTGGGGGCCGGGGAGCTGTTTTTT
-	TRBV18	-	TRBJ2-5	CASSPPGWFSQETQYF	TGTGCCAGCTCACCACCTGGCTGGTTCAGCCAAGAGACCCAGTACTTC
-	TRBV6-5	-	TRBJ2-5	CASPARGLETQYF	TGTGCCAGTCCCGCTAGGGGCCTGGAGACCCAGTACTTC
-	TRBV6-5	-	TRBJ2-2	CASSHRGADTGELFF	TGTGCCAGCAGCCACCGGGGGGCAGACACCGGGGAGCTGTTTTTT
TRBD1	TRBV7-2	-	TRBJ1-2	CASSSEQGAFGYTF	TGTGCCAGCAGCTCAGAGCAGGGGGCTTTCGGCTACACCTTC